Below, 15 T cell receptor beta chains from the same sample are listed, as sequenced in a study of T cell repertoires in cytomegalovirus infection. TCRdb ran MiXCR on the reads and lists one entry per CDR3 protein. This sample carries under 250,000 distinct CDR3 sequences, about 7% of them seen once, and the ten largest clones take about 6%. Sequencing was done on a sample of PBMCs. The source is a human donor in good health (CMV status not recorded). Some clones in this sample may be carry-over from other donors' samples.

In this sample, this clonotype turned up many times. The chain couples TRBV7-8 to TRBJ1-1, with no clear D. The CDR3 extends over 13 amino acids. Germline assignment: CDR1 SGHVS and CDR2 FQNEAQ. Between the trimmed V and J ends, which lost 1 base and 4 bases, there was a span of 7 bases. The CDR3 coding sequence is TGTGCCAGCAGCTTAGAGCGGACCACTGAAGCTTTCTTT. Translation: CASSLERTTEAFF.

This clonotype was seen at least ten times. This chain uses TRBV6-1 with TRBJ2-5; D is undetermined. Germline CDR1 and CDR2: MNHNS and SASEGT. V dropped 6 bases and J dropped 0 bases, with 8 bases sitting between them. The CDR3 has 13 residues. The DNA for the CDR3 is TGTGCCAGCAGCCCCATAGACCAAGAGACCCAGTACTTC. Amino acid sequence: CASSPIDQETQYF.

This clonotype was seen repeatedly, ten times or more. The gene calls are TRBV7-2 and TRBJ2-2, with 9 bases identical to TRBD2. The germline gives CDR1 SGHTA, CDR2 FQGNSA. V shed 1 base, J shed 5 bases, and the junction held 11 bases outside the gene matches. CDR3 length: 18 residues. CDR3 nucleotides: TGTGCCAGCAGCTTAGGATGGCGGGGGGGCCGGAGGACCGGGGAGCTGTTTTTT. It specifies CASSLGWRGGRRTGELFF.

This clonotype was counted many times. This rearrangement joins TRBV6-2 or TRBV6-3 to TRBJ2-3, with D tentatively TRBD1 (6 bases). V lost 3 bases and J lost 9, with 19 bases in between. This CDR3 has 15 residues. Germline V gene data show CDR1 as MNHEY and CDR2 as SVGEGT. Here the CDR3 DNA reads TGTGCCAGCAGTTATCGAACAGTTGATAGGGGGACGCAGTATTTT. Protein sequence: CASSYRTVDRGTQYF.

Ten or more counts support this clonotype. The CDR3 DNA reads as TGTGCCAGCAGTTACATACAGGGCCGTGATGACACCGGGGAGCTGTTTTTT. Its translation: CASSYIQGRDDTGELFF. The J gene is TRBJ2-2, the V gene TRBV6-2 or TRBV6-3; perhaps TRBD1 as D (6 bases). Germline CDR1 MNHEY, CDR2 SVGEGT. Deletions cut 2 bases from V and 3 bases from J, with 16 bases between. CDR3 length: 17 residues.

Ten or more counts support this clonotype. CDR3: CASSPTSRNRENTEAFF. The CDR3 DNA is TGTGCCAGCTCACCCACTTCCCGCAACAGGGAGAACACTGAAGCTTTCTTT. This chain links TRBV18 with TRBJ1-1, with a weak D call TRBD1 (6 bases). V lost 3 bases to trimming and J lost 1 base, with 18 bases between them. CDR1 is KGHSH, CDR2 LQKENI, per germline. CDR3 length equals 17 residues.

This clonotype occurred a few times. V is TRBV5-5 and J is TRBJ2-1; 7 nucleotides match TRBD2. CDR1 is SGHKS and CDR2 is YYEKEE in the germline V gene (reference sequence). This CDR3 spans 14 amino acids. The V segment lost 2 bases and the J segment 8 bases; nucleotides outside the gene matches: 7. The CDR3 sequence: CASSLELASDEQFF. The DNA of the CDR3 is TGTGCCAGCAGCTTAGAACTAGCGAGCGATGAGCAGTTCTTC.

In this sample, this clonotype turned up many times. This rearrangement joins TRBV18 to TRBJ1-5; D unresolved. The CDR3 consists of 13 residues. Trimming left V 2 bases short and J 4 bases short, with 6 bases between. Germline values: CDR1 KGHSH, CDR2 LQKENI. The CDR3 loop is CASSPGENQPQHF. The CDR3 DNA reads as TGTGCCAGCTCACCAGGGGAGAATCAGCCCCAGCATTTT.

At least ten counts were recorded for this clonotype. This chain connects TRBV7-9 to TRBJ2-5, with D uncertain. The CDR3 runs to 10 residues. Germline lookup yields CDR1 SEHNR and CDR2 FQNEAQ (reference sequence). Trimming pared 4 bases from V and 5 bases from J, leaving 2 bases between. CDR3 DNA: TGTGCCAGCAGCTCGGAGACCCAGTACTTC. Translating gives CASSSETQYF.

This clonotype was counted between two and nine times. This chain joins TRBV28 and TRBJ1-1; the D is unclear. Per germline, CDR1 MDHEN and CDR2 SYDVKM. V lost 3 bases to trimming and J lost 0 bases, with 8 bases between them. The CDR3 totals 14 residues. The CDR3 here is CASSFNQLNTEAFF. CDR3 nucleotides: TGTGCCAGCAGTTTTAATCAGTTGAACACTGAAGCTTTCTTT. Based on the CDR3 plus reference TRBV28 and TRBJ1-1, the full variable domain is DVKVTQSSRYLVKRTGEKVFLECVQDMDHENMFWYRQDPGLGLRLIYFSYDVKMKEKGDIPEGYSVSREKKERFSLILESASTNQTSMYLCASSFNQLNTEAFFGQGTRLTVV.

This clonotype came up many times. The J gene is TRBJ1-1, the V gene TRBV7-2, with 8 bases identical to TRBD1. In germline, CDR1 is SGHTA, CDR2 FQGNSA. The CDR3 is 16 amino acids. The trim removed 1 base at V and 1 base at J, leaving 5 bases unmatched. CDR3 DNA sequence: TGTGCCAGCAGCTTAGGGTCAGGACAGGGGAACACTGAAGCTTTCTTT. Translating gives CASSLGSGQGNTEAFF.

This clonotype was recorded many times. The chain has TRBV4-3 and TRBJ1-6, with D possibly matching TRBD1 (5 bases). V was pared by 4 bases and J by 1 base, with 11 bases between. The CDR3 consists of 16 residues. The V gene's germline CDR1 is LGHNA and CDR2 YSLEER. The CDR3 region is CASSRDGSSYNSPLHF. The CDR3 DNA reads TGCGCCAGCAGCCGGGACGGGAGTTCCTATAATTCACCCCTCCACTTT.

This chain links TRBV6-1 with TRBJ1-1; possible D gene TRBD1, 5 bases. The CDR3 is made up of 11 amino acids. V was shortened by 1 base and J by 11 bases, with 8 bases between the two germline ends. The V gene's germline CDR1 is MNHNS and CDR2 SASEGT. This CDR3 reads CASSEGTKAFF. The CDR3 DNA sequence: TGTGCCAGCAGTGAAGGGACAAAGGCTTTCTTT.

Only a few counts were recorded for this clonotype. This chain connects TRBV30 to TRBJ1-1, with TRBD1 as a possible D gene (5 bases). This CDR3 comprises 14 residues. V lost 1 base to trimming and J lost 3 bases, with 12 bases between them. Germline V CDR1 and CDR2: GTSNPN, SVGIG (reference sequence). Written as DNA, the CDR3 is TGTGCCTGGAGTGATGTGTTAGGGGACACTGAAGCTTTCTTT. This sequence encodes CAWSDVLGDTEAFF. Looking up the rest from reference TRBV30 and TRBJ1-1 gives the full variable domain: SQTIHQWPATLVQPVGSPLSLECTVEGTSNPNLYWYRQAAGRGLQLLFYSVGIGQISSEVPQNLSASRPQDRQFILSSKKLLLSDSGFYLCAWSDVLGDTEAFFGQGTRLTVV.

This clonotype was seen repeatedly, ten times or more. The rearrangement uses TRBV15 and TRBJ2-1; D gene ambiguous. Trimming shortened V by 0 bases and J by 0 bases, and 12 bases separated the two germline ends. The CDR3 length is 17 residues. CDR1 is LNHNV and CDR2 is YYDKDF in the germline V gene (reference sequence). The CDR3 reads CATSREAPDGSYNEQFF. Here the CDR3 DNA reads TGTGCCACCAGCAGAGAGGCCCCCGACGGCTCCTACAATGAGCAGTTCTTC.